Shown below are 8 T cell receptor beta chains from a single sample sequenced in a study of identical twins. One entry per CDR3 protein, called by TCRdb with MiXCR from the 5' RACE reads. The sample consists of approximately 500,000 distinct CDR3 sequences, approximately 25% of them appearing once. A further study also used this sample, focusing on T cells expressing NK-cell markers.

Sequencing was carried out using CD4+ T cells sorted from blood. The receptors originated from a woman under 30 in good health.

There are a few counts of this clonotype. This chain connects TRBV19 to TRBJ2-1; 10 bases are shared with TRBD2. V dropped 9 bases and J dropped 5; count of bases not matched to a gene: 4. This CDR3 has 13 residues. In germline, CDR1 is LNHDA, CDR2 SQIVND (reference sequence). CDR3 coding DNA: TGTGCCAGCCGGACTAGCGGTAACAATGAGCAGTTCTTC. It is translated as CASRTSGNNEQFF. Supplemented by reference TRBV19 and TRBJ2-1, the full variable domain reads DGGITQSPKYLFRKEGQNVTLSCEQNLNHDAMYWYRQDPGQGLRLIYYSQIVNDFQKGDIAEGYSVSREKKESFPLTVTSAQKNPTAFYLCASRTSGNNEQFFGPGTRLTVL.

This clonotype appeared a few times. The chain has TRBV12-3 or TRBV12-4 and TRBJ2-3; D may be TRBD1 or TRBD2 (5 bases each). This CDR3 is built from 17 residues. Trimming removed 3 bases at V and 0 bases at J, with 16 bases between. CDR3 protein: CASSFRSGAPSTDTQYF. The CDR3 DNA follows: TGTGCCAGCAGTTTCAGGTCCGGGGCGCCTAGCACAGATACGCAGTATTTT.

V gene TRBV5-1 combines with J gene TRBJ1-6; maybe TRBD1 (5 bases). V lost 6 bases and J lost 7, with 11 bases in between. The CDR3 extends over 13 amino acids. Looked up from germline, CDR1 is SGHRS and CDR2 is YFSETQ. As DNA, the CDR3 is TGCGCCAGCACCCAGGGTTTAAATTCACCCCTCCACTTT. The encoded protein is CASTQGLNSPLHF.

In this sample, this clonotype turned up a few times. DNA for the CDR3: TGTGCCAGCAGCTTAAGATGGGGGGAGACCCAGTACTTC. Its translation is CASSLRWGETQYF. V and J are TRBV7-3 and TRBJ2-5; D might be TRBD1 or TRBD2, each matching 5 bases. CDR3 length: 13 residues. Deletions cut 1 base from V and 5 bases from J, with 8 bases between. Per germline, CDR1 SGHTA and CDR2 FQGTGA.

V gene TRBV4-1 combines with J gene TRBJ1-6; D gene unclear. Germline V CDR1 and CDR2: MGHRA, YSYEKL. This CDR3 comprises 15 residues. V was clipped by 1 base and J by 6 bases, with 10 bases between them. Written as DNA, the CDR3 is TGCGCCAGCAGCCAAGTCCCACATACTAATTCACCCCTCCACTTT. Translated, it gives CASSQVPHTNSPLHF.

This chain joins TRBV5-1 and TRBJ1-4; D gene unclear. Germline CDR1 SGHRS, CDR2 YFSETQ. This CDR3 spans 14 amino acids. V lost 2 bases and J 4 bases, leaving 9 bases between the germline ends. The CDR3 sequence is CASSLPGVNEKLFF. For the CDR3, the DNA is TGCGCCAGCAGCTTACCAGGAGTTAATGAAAAACTGTTTTTT.

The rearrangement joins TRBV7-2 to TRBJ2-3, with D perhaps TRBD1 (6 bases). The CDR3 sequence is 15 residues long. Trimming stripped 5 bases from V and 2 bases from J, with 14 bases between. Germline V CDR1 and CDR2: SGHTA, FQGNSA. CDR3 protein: CASSPQGGYTDTQYF. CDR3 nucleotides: TGTGCCAGCAGCCCACAGGGCGGTTACACAGATACGCAGTATTTT.

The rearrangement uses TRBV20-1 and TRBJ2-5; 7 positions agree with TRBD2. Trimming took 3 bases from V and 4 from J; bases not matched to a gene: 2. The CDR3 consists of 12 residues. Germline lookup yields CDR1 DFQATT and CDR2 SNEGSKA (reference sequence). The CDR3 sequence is CSASREGETQYF. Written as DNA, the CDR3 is TGCAGTGCTAGCAGGGAGGGAGAGACCCAGTACTTC.